Following are 23 T cell receptor beta chains from one sample sequenced in a study of molecular identifiers for immune sequencing clone quantification. TCRdb passed the PCR reads through MiXCR, listing each CDR3 protein once. The table includes 65,000 to 70,000 distinct CDR3 sequences, about a sixth detected once. Sequenced material: naive CD8+ T cells from blood, with Jurkat cell RNA spiked in. Subset specified: FACS-sorted CD8+CD4-CCR7+CD45RA+ naive T cells. The receptors here all came from a human donor in good health. Some libraries in this study had Jurkat cell RNA spiked in.

This clonotype was seen only once. This chain connects TRBV19 to TRBJ2-7; D is unresolved. CDR1 and CDR2 from the germline V gene are LNHDA and SQIVND (reference sequence). V shed 8 bases and J shed 2 bases, with 25 bases lying between them. The length of the CDR3 is 17 residues. Here the CDR3 DNA reads TGTGCCAGTCCGCACCTTCCGAGGACCGCATACACCTACGAGCAGTACTTC. This sequence encodes CASPHLPRTAYTYEQYF.

Note on this clonotype: Given a much more abundant clone one base away, this may be a read error. The chain recombines TRBV4-3 with TRBJ2-1; TRBD1 agrees at 7 bases. CDR1 and CDR2 (germline): LGHNA, YSLEER. CDR3 length: 21 amino acids. CDR3 residues: CASSQGSLVGTEIENYNEQSF. Here the CDR3 DNA reads TGCGCCAGCAGCCAAGGTAGCTTGGTGGGGACAGAGATAGAAAATTACAATGAGCAGTCCTTC.

Ten or more counts support this clonotype. The rearrangement uses TRBV29-1 and TRBJ1-2; D is unclear. The length of the CDR3 is 14 residues. Germline CDR1 is SQVTM and CDR2 is ANQGSEA. V was trimmed by 0 bases and J by 3 bases, leaving 11 bases between them. This CDR3 is CSVEDLSTDYGYTF. DNA of the CDR3: TGCAGCGTTGAAGATCTGTCGACCGACTATGGCTACACCTTC.

Comment on this clonotype: It may be a read error: a sequence one base away is much more abundant. The gene calls are TRBV13 and TRBJ1-5; D ambiguous. The CDR3 covers 14 residues. The germline V gene has CDR1 PRHDT and CDR2 FYEKMQ (reference sequence). The DNA of the CDR3 is TGTGCCAACAGCTTACACAGCACGGTTCAGCCCCAGCATTTT. Translation: CANSLHSTVQPQHF.

On this clonotype itself: This may stem from a read error, because a much larger clone lies one nucleotide away. V usage is TRBV13 and J usage is TRBJ2-1; no clear D. Germline-derived CDR1 and CDR2 are PRHDT and FYEKMQ (reference sequence). The CDR3 extends over 15 amino acids. CDR3 region: CAGSPPNGWHNEQFF. CDR3 nucleotides: TGTGCCGGCAGCCCGCCGAACGGGTGGCACAATGAGCAGTTCTTC.

The sample holds a few counts of this clonotype. The chain combines TRBV25-1 with TRBJ1-1; maybe TRBD1 (6 bases). CDR1 and CDR2 (germline): MGHDK, SYGVNS. The CDR3 is made up of 12 amino acids. Deletions cut 2 bases from V and 11 bases from J, with 12 bases between. The CDR3 here is CASSENRVSAFF. The CDR3 bases are TGTGCCAGCAGTGAAAACAGGGTCAGCGCTTTCTTT.

This clonotype was picked up many times. The V call is TRBV20-1, the J call TRBJ2-7; D gene unclear. V was clipped by 0 bases and J by 4 bases, with 19 bases between them. The CDR3 is 16 amino acids. Germline CDR1 DFQATT, CDR2 SNEGSKA (reference sequence). In DNA form, the CDR3 reads TGCAGTGCTAGAGACCCCCTCCTTATGTCCGTGTACGAGCAGTACTTC. The encoded protein is CSARDPLLMSVYEQYF.

This clonotype was seen repeatedly, ten times or more. The chain joins TRBV4-1 to TRBJ2-1; 7 bases agree with TRBD2. J gave up 6 bases and V 4 bases, and 6 bases lay outside the gene matches. The length of the CDR3 is 14 residues. Germline V gene data show CDR1 as MGHRA and CDR2 as YSYEKL. The CDR3 loop is CASSLGTMVNEQFF. CDR3 nucleotides: TGCGCCAGCAGCCTCGGGACTATGGTCAATGAGCAGTTCTTC.

This clonotype was recorded a few times. The chain is built from TRBV6-6 and TRBJ1-3; D not resolved. CDR1 and CDR2 from the germline V gene are MNHNY and SVGAGI (reference sequence). The CDR3 runs to 16 residues. Between the trimmed V and J ends, which lost 4 bases and 0 bases, there was a span of 13 bases. This CDR3 is CASSCDGPTSGNTIYF. The DNA of the CDR3 is TGTGCCAGCAGTTGCGACGGGCCAACCTCTGGAAACACCATATATTTT.

V and J are TRBV5-1 and TRBJ2-3, with D perhaps TRBD2 (6 bases). This CDR3 has 18 amino acids. Trimming pared 2 bases from V and 0 bases from J, leaving 19 bases between. Per the germline V gene, CDR1 is SGHRS and CDR2 is YFSETQ. The CDR3 sequence: CASSFSPGTGYSTDTQYF. The CDR3 region has the DNA TGCGCCAGCAGCTTCAGTCCCGGGACTGGATATAGCACAGATACGCAGTATTTT.

This clonotype was recorded once. One base away lies a much larger clone, so this may be a sequencing read error. The chain has TRBV19 and TRBJ1-5; D is ambiguous. Looked up from germline, CDR1 is LNHDA and CDR2 is SQIVND (reference sequence). The length of the CDR3 is 15 residues. The CDR3 protein is CASSMALYSNQSQHF. The CDR3 region has the DNA TGTGCCAGTAGTATGGCCCTATATAGCAATCAGTCCCAGCATTTT.

At least ten counts were recorded for this clonotype. The rearrangement links TRBV19 to TRBJ1-1; 8 bases line up with TRBD1. Germline V gives CDR1 LNHDA, CDR2 SQIVND (reference sequence). Trimming removed 7 bases from V and 1 base from J; junction bases left unmatched: 8. The CDR3 has 15 amino acids. The CDR3 DNA is TGTGCCAGTACCCAGGGGGCAGCAAGGAACACTGAAGCTTTCTTT. Protein sequence: CASTQGAARNTEAFF. Full variable domain (missing parts from reference TRBV19 and TRBJ1-1): DGGITQSPKYLFRKEGQNVTLSCEQNLNHDAMYWYRQDPGQGLRLIYYSQIVNDFQKGDIAEGYSVSREKKESFPLTVTSAQKNPTAFYLCASTQGAARNTEAFFGQGTRLTVV.

A note on this clonotype: The conserved phenylalanine or tryptophan is not found at the CDR3 terminus, so this likely reflects a read error. The chain employs TRBV4-3 and TRBJ2-7; 11 bases line up with TRBD2. Unmatched junction bases numbered 6, after V lost 2 bases and J lost 6 bases. The CDR3 length is 15 residues. Germline CDR1 LGHNA, CDR2 YSLEER. The CDR3 nucleotides read TGCGCCAGCAGCCAAATCATTAGCGGGAGGGTCGAGCAGTACTCC. This gives the protein CASSQIISGRVEQYS.

In its sample, this clonotype was seen many times. This chain uses TRBV27 with TRBJ2-5, with 14 bases lining up with TRBD2. From germline, CDR1 is MNHEY and CDR2 SMNVEV (reference sequence). The CDR3 is 15 amino acids. J was trimmed by 1 base and V by 10 bases; bases with no gene match: 5. The CDR3 loop reads CATQGTSGGQETQYF. The CDR3 DNA reads TGTGCCACTCAAGGGACTAGCGGGGGCCAAGAGACCCAGTACTTC.

A note on this clonotype: This may be a read error: a much more frequent sequence differs by one nucleotide. This rearrangement joins TRBV13 to TRBJ1-2, with D maybe TRBD1 (5 bases). This CDR3 spans 15 amino acids. V lost 1 base to trimming and J lost 4 bases, with 13 bases between them. Germline V gene sequence: CDR1 PRHDT, CDR2 FYEKMQ (reference sequence). In DNA form, the CDR3 reads TGTGCCAGCAGCTTAGTTAGGGACTTTAGCTATGGCTACACCTTC. This codes for CASSLVRDFSYGYTF.

Notes on this clonotype: This may arise from a read error, as a much more abundant clone is one base away. V usage is TRBV13 and J usage is TRBJ2-5; 16 bases map to TRBD2. This CDR3 region has 18 residues. V shed 11 bases and J 5 bases; nucleotides not matched to a gene: 17. From germline, CDR1 is PRHDT and CDR2 FYEKMQ (reference sequence). In DNA form, the CDR3 reads TGTGCCGGCAACCCACGGGGGACTAGCGGGAGGGCCGAGGAGACCCAGTACTTC. Its translation: CAGNPRGTSGRAEETQYF.

Notes on this clonotype: Possible read error: a much larger clone is one base away. V usage is TRBV27 and J usage is TRBJ2-7; D call uncertain. The germline V gene has CDR1 MNHEY and CDR2 SMNVEV (reference sequence). The CDR3 is 13 residues long. Here the CDR3 reads CAGSPLSYIEQYF. CDR3 nucleotide sequence: TGTGCCGGCAGTCCGCTATCCTATATCGAGCAGTACTTC.

This clonotype was detected ten times or more. The chain couples TRBV6-5 to TRBJ1-1, with D hard to call. CDR3 length: 13 amino acids. The ends were cut back, 2 bases at V and 1 base at J, with 5 bases in the middle. Germline V gene data show CDR1 as MNHEY and CDR2 as SVGAGI. The DNA for the CDR3 is TGTGCCAGCAGTTACGAGGGGAACACTGAAGCTTTCTTT. As protein: CASSYEGNTEAFF.

The V gene is TRBV21-1, the J gene TRBJ1-1; TRBD1 was called by the table and not checked on the DNA. TRBV21-1 is a pseudogene locus. This CDR3 comprises 13 residues. The DNA for the CDR3 is TGTGCCAGCCCGCGGGCAGGGGGGACTGAAGCTTTCTTT. Protein: CASPRAGGTEAFF.

The table lists this clonotype with many counts. The chain links TRBV6-5 to TRBJ2-5, with unresolved D. The CDR3 contains 13 residues. The germline V gene has CDR1 MNHEY and CDR2 SVGAGI. V gave up 6 bases and J gave up 5 bases, with 13 bases separating them. The CDR3 spells CASRVLGKETQYF. The CDR3 region has the DNA TGTGCCAGCAGGGTACTGGGAAAGGAGACCCAGTACTTC.

This clonotype was detected many times. The gene calls are TRBV25-1 and TRBJ2-5; D may be TRBD2 (5 bases). V was pared by 3 bases and J by 5 bases, with 16 bases between. This CDR3 has 15 amino acids. Germline V lookup: CDR1 MGHDK, CDR2 SYGVNS. The CDR3 here is CASSDQTSSVETQYF. The DNA of the CDR3 is TGTGCCAGCAGTGACCAAACTAGTTCCGTGGAGACCCAGTACTTC.

This clonotype was counted at least ten times. This chain connects TRBV24-1 to TRBJ2-3; D gene uncertain. Germline V lookup: CDR1 KGHDR, CDR2 SFDVKD. V lost 7 bases to trimming and J lost 4 bases, with 11 bases between them. This CDR3 has 13 residues. CDR3 DNA sequence: TGTGCCACCAGGGAAGCAGCGTCAGATACGCAGTATTTT. Residues: CATREAASDTQYF.

This clonotype was found many times. The chain is built from TRBV27 and TRBJ1-1; tentative D call: TRBD1 (6 bases). The ends were cut back, 4 bases at V and 1 base at J, with 13 bases in the middle. Germline V gene sequence: CDR1 MNHEY, CDR2 SMNVEV (reference sequence). The CDR3 totals 15 residues. The CDR3 loop reads CASSWEGGSNTEAFF. In nucleotides, the CDR3 is TGTGCCAGCAGTTGGGAAGGGGGGTCGAACACTGAAGCTTTCTTT.